This paragraph covers one TCR beta chain sequence. This sample is drawn from a study of blood T cell repertoires in COVID-19. Germline assignment: CDR1 SGHTA and CDR2 FQGNSA. V was pared by 1 base and J by 5 bases, with 5 bases of the junction left unmatched. This CDR3 spans 15 amino acids. Using immunoSEQ multiplex PCR, the repertoire was profiled, and TCRdb retains in-frame clones only, with some absent. The sample lists about 220,000 clones; around 83% were seen once. This rearrangement joins TRBV7-2 to TRBJ2-1; 7 positions match TRBD2. This clonotype was sampled from a woman in her 70s with COVID-19, enrolled during active disease. The specimen was peripheral blood. CDR3 loop: CASSLEAGRNNEQFF. DNA of the CDR3: TGTGCCAGCAGCTTAGAAGCGGGAAGGAACAATGAGCAGTTCTTC.